This entry describes one T cell receptor (beta chain). Antigen unknown. The sample belongs to a study of cytomegalovirus exposure and HLA in healthy donors. The study, taken as a whole, reports: Immune exposure information available was restricted to CMV serostatus. V- and J-gene trimming in TCR beta was tied to a missense DCLRE1C variant by an analysis performed later.

PCR amplification relied on 60 Vbeta primers (plus 13 Jbeta primers). Repertoires were generated with immunoSEQ multiplex PCR, while TCRdb's copy carries only in-frame clones and drops some. The profile shows approximately 240,000 clones, 75% to 85% of them singletons. Trimming pared 8 bases from V and 5 bases from J, leaving 12 bases between. There are 11 residues in the CDR3. The V gene's germline CDR1 is GTSNPN and CDR2 SVGIG (reference sequence). The sequenced sample consisted of PBMCs. V usage is TRBV30 and J usage is TRBJ2-5; no firm D call. This clonotype originated in a woman aged 55-75 years in good health and CMV-seropositive. CDR3 residues: CASDSGETQYF. CDR3 bases: TGTGCCAGCGACTCTGGCGAGACCCAGTACTTC. The whole variable domain, filled in from reference TRBV30 and TRBJ2-5, reads SQTIHQWPATLVQPVGSPLSLECTVEGTSNPNLYWYRQAAGRGLQLLFYSVGIGQISSEVPQNLSASRPQDRQFILSSKKLLLSDSGFYLCASDSGETQYFGPGTRLLVL.